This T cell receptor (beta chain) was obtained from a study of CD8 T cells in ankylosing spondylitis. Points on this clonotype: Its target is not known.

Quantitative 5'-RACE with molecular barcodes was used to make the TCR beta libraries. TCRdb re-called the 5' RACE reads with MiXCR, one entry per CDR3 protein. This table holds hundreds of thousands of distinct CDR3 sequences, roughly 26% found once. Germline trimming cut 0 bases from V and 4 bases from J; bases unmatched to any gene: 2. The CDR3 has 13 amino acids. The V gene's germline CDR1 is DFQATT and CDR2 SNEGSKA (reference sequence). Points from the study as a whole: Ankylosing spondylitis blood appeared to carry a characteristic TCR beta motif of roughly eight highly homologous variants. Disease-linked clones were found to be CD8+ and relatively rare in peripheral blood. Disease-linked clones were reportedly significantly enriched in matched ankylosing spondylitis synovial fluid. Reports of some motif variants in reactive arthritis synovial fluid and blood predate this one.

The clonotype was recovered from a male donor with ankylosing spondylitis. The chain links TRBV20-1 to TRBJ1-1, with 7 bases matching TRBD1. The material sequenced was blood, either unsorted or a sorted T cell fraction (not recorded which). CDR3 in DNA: TGCAGTGCTAGAGAGGGACAGACCACTGAAGCTTTCTTT. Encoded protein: CSAREGQTTEAFF.